This T cell receptor beta chain came from a study of tumor-infiltrating lymphocytes in primary liver carcinoma. From germline, CDR1 is LGHNA and CDR2 YNFKEQ. Germline trimming cut 2 bases from V and 12 bases from J; bases unmatched to any gene: 12. CDR3 length equals 16 residues. Starting material of 500 ng total RNA yielded TCR beta cDNA via a constant-region primer. Library construction for TCR beta comprised three nested multiplex PCR rounds performed with slightly modified ARM-PCR. Both of the initial two PCR rounds ran for about 9 cycles and employed TRBV1-TRBV30 forward primers alongside a C-beta reverse primer. TCRdb re-called the multiplex PCR reads through MiXCR, storing one row per CDR3 protein. The data contain roughly 78,000 distinct CDR3 sequences, 70% to 80% of them singletons. Co-extracting RNA and DNA was done with roughly 17-32 mg of unsorted bulk tissue as input.

The chain carries TRBV4-2 and TRBJ2-4, with TRBD2 matching 11 bases. This clonotype originated in a woman aged 60-75 years with primary liver carcinoma and hepatitis B virus infection. Material: liver tumor tissue from sampling region 4. Subset of the sample: tumor region T4, right-lateral pole. CDR3 DNA sequence: TGTGCCAGCAGCCAACTACTAGCGGGAGCGGCAGGCGGTCAGTACTTC. Its protein is CASSQLLAGAAGGQYF.